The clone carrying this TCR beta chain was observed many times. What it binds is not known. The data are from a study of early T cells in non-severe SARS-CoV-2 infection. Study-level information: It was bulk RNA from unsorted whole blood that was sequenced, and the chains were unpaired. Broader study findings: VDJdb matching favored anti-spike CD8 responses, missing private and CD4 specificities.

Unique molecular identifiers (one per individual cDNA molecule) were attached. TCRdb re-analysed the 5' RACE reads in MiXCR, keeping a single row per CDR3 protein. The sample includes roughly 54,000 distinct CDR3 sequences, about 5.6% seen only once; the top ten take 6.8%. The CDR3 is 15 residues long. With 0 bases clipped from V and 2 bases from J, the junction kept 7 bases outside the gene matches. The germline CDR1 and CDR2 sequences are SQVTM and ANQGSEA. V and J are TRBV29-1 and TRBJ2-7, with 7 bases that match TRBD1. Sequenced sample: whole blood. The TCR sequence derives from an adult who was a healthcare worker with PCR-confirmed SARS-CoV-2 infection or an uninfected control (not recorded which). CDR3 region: CSVEDERDRPYEQYF. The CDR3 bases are TGCAGCGTTGAAGATGAACGGGACAGACCCTACGAGCAGTACTTC.